This T cell receptor beta chain was found in a study of glioma-infiltrating T cells. This clonotype appeared many times. As yet, its antigen is unknown. Whole-study findings and limits: Only very few CDR3 sequences appeared in both tissue and blood.

Using RNA template, CDR3s of TCR alpha and beta were amplified with iRepertoire arm-PCR. Tissue mRNA or PBMC total RNA, about 90-450 ng, went into one-step reverse transcription and amplification. TCRdb reanalysed the multiplex PCR reads using MiXCR and keeps one entry per CDR3 protein. The sample carries more than 95,000 distinct CDR3 sequences, roughly 24% recorded once. Trimming removed 5 bases from V and 8 bases from J, with 22 bases in between. The germline V gene has CDR1 SNHLY and CDR2 FYNNEI. The CDR3 extends over 16 amino acids. The receptor was derived from a human donor with low-grade glioma or glioblastoma, undergoing nonglioma brain surgery, or in good health (not recorded which). The sample comprised glioma tissue, nonneoplastic brain tissue, or PBMCs (not recorded which). The rearrangement uses TRBV2 and TRBJ2-4, with D perhaps given as TRBD1 or TRBD2 (5 bases each). The CDR3 spells CASSPWGTGGEDIQYF. The CDR3 region has the DNA TGTGCCAGCAGTCCATGGGGGACCGGAGGTGAAGACATTCAGTACTTC.